Below are 21 T cell receptor beta chains sequenced from a single sample in a study of CD8 T cells in ankylosing spondylitis. Whole-study findings and limits: What seemed typical of ankylosing spondylitis blood was a TCR beta motif built from roughly eight highly homologous variants.

TCRdb re-derived calls from the 5' RACE reads in MiXCR, one entry per CDR3 protein. Of about 480,000 distinct CDR3 sequences listed, 15% to 20% were seen once; the top ten hold approximately 1%. No antigen is known for these receptors. Sequenced: blood, either unsorted or a sorted T cell fraction (not recorded which). All receptors derive from a male donor with ankylosing spondylitis.

The chain has TRBV6-5 and TRBJ1-2, with TRBD1 matching over 8 bases. Unmatched junction bases numbered 4, after V lost 0 bases and J lost 1 base. The CDR3 has 16 residues. Germline CDR1 and CDR2: MNHEY and SVGAGI. Here the CDR3 reads CASSYSAGGDNYGYTF. The DNA for the CDR3 is TGTGCCAGCAGTTACTCTGCAGGGGGCGATAACTATGGCTACACCTTC.

This clonotype was detected ten times or more. The J gene is TRBJ2-5, the V gene TRBV7-2; no clear D. The J call is in doubt because the DNA end fits TRBJ2-3 better. The CDR3 is made up of 11 amino acids. Per the germline V gene, CDR1 is SGHTA and CDR2 is FQGNSA. CDR3: CASSYPGTQYF. The CDR3 DNA sequence: TGTGCCAGCAGCTACCCTGGTACGCAGTATTTT.

About this clonotype: An end of the junction does not agree with germline; a read error may underlie this. The V call is TRBV7-9, the J call TRBJ2-2, with D possibly matching TRBD1 (6 bases). Looked up from germline, CDR1 is SEHNR and CDR2 is FQNEAQ (reference sequence). This CDR3 has 14 residues. The CDR3 protein is CVSSSTGNTGELFF. DNA for the CDR3: TGTGTCAGCAGCTCGACAGGGAACACCGGGGAGCTGTTTTTT.

This clonotype was counted a few times. This chain connects TRBV7-9 to TRBJ2-7; maybe TRBD2 (5 bases). Germline CDR1 and CDR2: SEHNR and FQNEAQ (reference sequence). Trimming left V 5 bases short and J 6 bases short, with 11 bases between. CDR3 length: 12 residues. CDR3 region: CASSLLVGEQYF. Here the CDR3 DNA reads TGTGCCAGCAGCCTACTAGTAGGCGAGCAGTACTTC.

This clonotype was observed a few times. The V and J genes are TRBV6-2 or TRBV6-3 and TRBJ2-7, with 11 bases identical to TRBD2. Germline V gene data show CDR1 as MNHEY and CDR2 as SVGEGT. The length of the CDR3 is 15 residues. The J segment lost 0 bases and the V segment lost 5 bases, leaving 3 bases of the junction unmatched. CDR3 residues: CASSKGLADSYEQYF. The CDR3 coding sequence is TGTGCCAGCAGTAAGGGACTAGCGGACTCCTACGAGCAGTACTTC.

This clonotype was counted a few times. CDR3 sequence: CSARDQGGPGETQYF. In DNA form, the CDR3 reads TGCAGTGCTAGAGATCAAGGAGGGCCAGGGGAGACCCAGTACTTC. This rearrangement joins TRBV20-1 to TRBJ2-5; D is possibly TRBD2 (6 bases). Per germline, CDR1 DFQATT and CDR2 SNEGSKA (reference sequence). The V gene lost 0 bases and the J gene lost 5 bases, with 16 bases spanning the gap. The CDR3 runs to 15 residues.

In this sample, this clonotype turned up a few times. The chain couples TRBV3-1 to TRBJ1-6; no definite D call. CDR1 and CDR2 (germline): LGHDT, YNNKEL (reference sequence). Trimming pared 1 base from V and 6 bases from J, leaving 10 bases between. CDR3 length: 15 residues. CDR3 sequence: CASSQATWGNSPLHF. CDR3 in DNA: TGTGCCAGCAGCCAAGCGACATGGGGTAATTCACCCCTCCACTTT.

This clonotype was detected ten times or more. This chain links TRBV29-1 with TRBJ1-1, with D possibly matching TRBD1 (5 bases). Per germline, CDR1 SQVTM and CDR2 ANQGSEA. CDR3 length: 14 residues. V lost 6 bases and J lost 0, with 14 bases in between. CDR3 DNA: TGCAGCGTCAATGGGGCTAACATGAACACTGAAGCTTTCTTT. This gives the protein CSVNGANMNTEAFF. Filled out from reference TRBV29-1 and TRBJ1-1, the complete variable domain reads SAVISQKPSRDICQRGTSLTIQCQVDSQVTMMFWYRQQPGQSLTLIATANQGSEATYESGFVIDKFPISRPNLTFSTLTVSNMSPEDSSIYLCSVNGANMNTEAFFGQGTRLTVV.

The CDR3, as DNA: TGTGCCAGCTCCCTTTCTAGCGGGAGCAACACCGGGGAGCTGTTTTTT. Translating it yields CASSLSSGSNTGELFF. The chain combines TRBV18 with TRBJ2-2; 10 bases agree with TRBD2. Per the germline V gene, CDR1 is KGHSH and CDR2 is LQKENI. The CDR3 has 16 amino acids. V lost 6 bases and J lost 2; bases outside the gene matches: 6. The full variable domain, with the rest looked up from reference TRBV18 and TRBJ2-2, is NAGVMQNPRHLVRRRGQEARLRCSPMKGHSHVYWYRQLPEEGLKFMVYLQKENIIDESGMPKERFSAEFPKEGPSILRIQQVVRGDSAAYFCASSLSSGSNTGELFFGEGSRLTVL.

This clonotype was observed at least ten times. The chain couples TRBV7-2 to TRBJ2-3; 10 bases are shared with TRBD2. There are 18 residues in the CDR3. The germline V gene encodes CDR1 SGHTA and CDR2 FQGNSA. J gave up 7 bases and V 1 base, and 14 bases lay outside the gene matches. CDR3 amino acids: CASSLVPQRGGSGNTQYF. The DNA of the CDR3 is TGTGCCAGCAGCTTAGTGCCCCAGCGGGGGGGCTCCGGGAATACGCAGTATTTT.

The V gene is TRBV4-2, the J gene TRBJ2-3, with TRBD2 matching over 9 bases. The CDR3 runs 15 residues. Per germline, CDR1 LGHNA and CDR2 YNFKEQ. V trimming: 4 bases; J trimming: 3 bases; junction bases outside the gene matches: 5. CDR3 bases: TGTGCCAGCAGCCTAGGACTAGCGCAGACAGATACGCAGTATTTT. Translating it yields CASSLGLAQTDTQYF.

This clonotype was seen more than once but under ten times. The chain joins TRBV27 to TRBJ2-1; tentatively, D is TRBD1 or TRBD2 (6 bases each). V lost 8 bases, J lost 13 bases, and 18 bases lay in between. This CDR3 has 12 amino acids. The germline gives CDR1 MNHEY, CDR2 SMNVEV (reference sequence). In DNA form, the CDR3 reads TGTGCCAGCTCCCAAGGGGGGCGGGACCAGTTCTTC. This sequence encodes CASSQGGRDQFF.

The J gene is TRBJ2-6, the V gene TRBV6-1; D not certain. The germline gives CDR1 MNHNS, CDR2 SASEGT. There are 16 residues in the CDR3. V lost 7 bases, J lost 0 bases, and 13 bases lay in between. This chain's CDR3 is CASIRTQHSGANVLTF. CDR3 DNA sequence: TGTGCCAGCATCAGAACTCAACACTCTGGGGCCAACGTCCTGACTTTC.

The J gene is TRBJ2-7, the V gene TRBV6-1; the match to TRBD1 covers 9 bases. This CDR3 is 17 amino acids long. V shed 7 bases and J 3 bases; nucleotides not matched to a gene: 16. Per germline, CDR1 MNHNS and CDR2 SASEGT. CDR3 nucleotides: TGTGCCAGCAAGGGGGCCGGGACAGGGATCTCCCGCTACGAGCAGTACTTC. It is translated as CASKGAGTGISRYEQYF.

This clonotype was observed a few times. CDR3 in amino acids: CASSERGEGEKLFF. CDR3 nucleotides: TGTGCCAGCAGCGAGAGGGGGGAAGGCGAAAAACTGTTTTTT. The chain couples TRBV7-9 to TRBJ1-4; perhaps TRBD1 as D (6 bases). The CDR3 is made up of 14 amino acids. Germline V CDR1 and CDR2: SEHNR, FQNEAQ (reference sequence). Deletions cut 5 bases from V and 8 bases from J, with 15 bases between. Full variable domain (remainder filled in from reference TRBV7-9 and TRBJ1-4): DTGVSQNPRHKITKRGQNVTFRCDPISEHNRLYWYRQTLGQGPEFLTYFQNEAQLEKSRLLSDRFSAERPKGSFSTLEIQRTEQGDSAMYLCASSERGEGEKLFFGSGTQLSVL.

The gene calls are TRBV28 and TRBJ2-4; a possible D gene is TRBD1 (8 bases). Per the germline V gene, CDR1 is MDHEN and CDR2 is SYDVKM. The ends were cut back, 6 bases at V and 0 bases at J, with 15 bases in the middle. The CDR3 consists of 16 residues. CDR3 sequence (DNA): TGTGCCAGCAGGTCTTACAGGGGGGGAGCCAAAAACATTCAGTACTTC. Translation gives CASRSYRGGAKNIQYF.

This chain connects TRBV7-6 to TRBJ1-5, with a tentative D call TRBD1 (5 bases). The CDR3 has 13 amino acids. CDR1 is SGHVS, CDR2 FNYEAQ, per germline. Trimming took off 4 bases at V and 4 bases at J, with 8 bases between the two ends. The CDR3: CASSSRVNQPQHF. CDR3 sequence (DNA): TGTGCCAGCAGCTCCAGGGTAAATCAGCCCCAGCATTTT.

This chain uses TRBV6-2 or TRBV6-3 with TRBJ1-2; the D gene is possibly TRBD1 (6 bases). The CDR3 is 16 residues long. V was pared by 0 bases and J by 9 bases, with 20 bases between. Germline CDR1 reads MNHEY; CDR2 reads SVGEGT. The CDR3, as DNA: TGTGCCAGCAGTTACTCGAGGCGGGGGGCCGGCGGGAGCTACACCTTC. Encoded protein: CASSYSRRGAGGSYTF.

This chain links TRBV13 with TRBJ1-2, with TRBD1 matching 8 bases. Germline-derived CDR1 and CDR2 are PRHDT and FYEKMQ (reference sequence). This CDR3 region has 14 residues. With 3 bases clipped from V and 5 bases from J, the junction kept 5 bases outside the gene matches. The CDR3 DNA reads as TGTGCCAGCAGCTTCCTGGACAGGGTTTATGGCTACACCTTC. Protein: CASSFLDRVYGYTF.

V gene TRBV4-3 combines with J gene TRBJ2-4; no clear D gene. This CDR3 is 15 amino acids long. V was clipped by 0 bases and J by 0 bases, with 6 bases between them. Germline-derived CDR1 and CDR2 are LGHNA and YSLEER. The CDR3 DNA reads TGCGCCAGCAGCCAAGAATACCTAGCCAAAAACATTCAGTACTTC. Its protein product is CASSQEYLAKNIQYF.

This clonotype was counted only a few times. The gene calls are TRBV12-3 or TRBV12-4 and TRBJ2-5; TRBD2 is a possible D gene (6 bases). Trimming took 3 bases from V and 4 from J, leaving 15 bases between them. This CDR3 region has 15 residues. CDR3 in amino acids: CASSFRRVDGETQYF. CDR3 nucleotides: TGTGCCAGCAGTTTCCGGAGGGTTGATGGAGAGACCCAGTACTTC.